The TCR beta chain described here comes from a study of blood T cell repertoires in COVID-19 (dated by TCRdb to the early 2020s). Background for the entire study: Collaborator samples came from the United States, Italy and Spain and covered acute and convalescent phases of COVID-19. Subjects who had been exposed to COVID-19, were actively infected with it, or had recovered from it provided the deeply sampled blood TCRbeta repertoires that made up the dataset. Samples were obtained from the ongoing ImmuneRACE study (first 160 participants) and from 1,000 to 1,500 subjects provided by 6 global collaborators. Nearly every sample came with metadata listing a de-identified subject ID, COVID-19 status, age in years and sex. The prospective study material was composed of cDNA or gDNA derived from T cells, B-cell-depleted T cells, or PBMCs. HLA class I and class II types, where available, came from metadata supplied by the sample provider rather than from assay-based typing. The repertoires were released in a freely available public database intended as a resource for research on the immune response to SARS-CoV-2.

CDR1 and CDR2, per the germline V gene (reference sequence), are LGHDT and YNNKEL. The CDR3 runs 15 residues from the cysteine to the phenylalanine. This entry keeps only the CDR3 DNA: 45 bases, framed from base 1. Ends trimmed: V by 8 bases, J by 5 bases; bases unmatched to a gene: 8. This clone was recorded only once. What this receptor recognizes is not known. Within one base of it there is no much larger clone, and no base qualities were kept. Study-wide findings and limitations: Clinical and demographic metadata were provided uncurated, with the amount varying by source and participant.

In the prospective study, participants were about 18 to 89 years old, resided in approximately 25 geographic areas of the United States, and were enrolled through a virtual design. In the prospective study, participants were assigned to cohorts based on the clinical history participants reported in a screening survey and a study questionnaire. Recovered participants in ImmuneRACE Cohort 3 were defined by two consecutive negative NP/OP PCR tests, clearance by a healthcare professional, or resolution of symptoms. Mobile phlebotomists in the prospective study collected whole blood, serum and a nasopharyngeal or oropharyngeal swab from every participant. Over an approximately 2-month period, participants in the prospective study had the option of providing additional blood draws and questionnaires. Blood samples from the prospective study were shipped frozen or at room temperature prior to DNA extraction.

The immunoSEQ Assay, a bias-controlled multiplex PCR, was used to amplify TCRbeta CDR3 regions from genomic DNA. In the source study's methods: The number of nucleated cells in each sample was estimated from the amplification of reference gene primers within the assay. To quantify the absolute abundance of each unique TCRbeta CDR3 rearrangement, sequence reads were collapsed and filtered. For each sample, productive Simpson clonality was calculated as the square root of Simpson's diversity index across productive rearrangements. TCRdb took over this immuneACCESS table, retaining in-frame rearrangements with V and J assigned. Such tables are incomplete; in checked studies, under half of the missing clones stem from an unresolved V gene, and the remainder is unexplained. V and J calls plus clone size are reproduced from that table; the DNA served to infer D and trimming. This sample comprises about 480,000 clones, around 89% of them detected only once. The ten largest make up less than 2% of the sample.

The chain is encoded by TRBV3-1 (or the pseudogene TRBV3-2) joined to TRBJ2-1, with 11 bases matching TRBD2. Sequenced: PBMCs or T cells enriched from blood (not recorded which). This sequence originates from a middle-aged woman who had recovered from COVID-19. The CDR3 protein is CASAPTSGIHNEQFF. The nucleotides read TGTGCCAGCGCCCCGACTAGCGGGATCCACAATGAGCAGTTCTTC.